The 12 T cell receptor beta chains reported below all come from one sample, sequenced in a study of post-analysis software for immune sequencing data. General study points: Roughly 5 TRBV segments (TRBV5-6, TRBV5-1 and TRBV20-1 among them) occurred more frequently in patients than in controls.

Libraries were made from TCR beta cDNA, and they carried unique molecular identifiers. TCRdb redid the calling of the PCR reads with MiXCR, one entry per CDR3 protein. The sample records around 250,000 distinct CDR3 sequences, about 38% being singletons. These receptors have no known antigen. The sequenced material came from blood. The receptors derive from a girl aged 5-17 years with multiple sclerosis.

The chain couples TRBV5-1 to TRBJ2-1; no definite D call. Germline V gene sequence: CDR1 SGHRS, CDR2 YFSETQ. This CDR3 contains 15 residues. Trimming stripped 4 bases from V and 0 bases from J, with 11 bases between. The CDR3 region is CASSPRTSSYNEQFF. The CDR3 DNA follows: TGCGCCAGCAGCCCCCGGACCTCCTCCTACAATGAGCAGTTCTTC.

In its sample, this clonotype was seen many times. V usage is TRBV6-1 and J usage is TRBJ2-7; no firm D call. Germline CDR1 is MNHNS and CDR2 is SASEGT. V gave up 4 bases and J gave up 0 bases, with 7 bases separating them. This CDR3 contains 13 residues. CDR3 sequence: CASSGRVSYEQYF. DNA for the CDR3: TGTGCCAGCAGTGGCCGGGTCTCCTACGAGCAGTACTTC.

This clonotype was counted ten times or more. V and J are TRBV7-2 and TRBJ2-1, with 7 bases fitting TRBD1. J was trimmed by 3 bases and V by 5 bases; bases with no gene match: 10. Germline CDR1 reads SGHTA; CDR2 reads FQGNSA. The CDR3 has 16 residues. CDR3 in DNA: TGTGCCAGCAGCCGCAGGACAGGCCAAGTCTACAATGAGCAGTTCTTC. Residues: CASSRRTGQVYNEQFF.

J is TRBJ2-5 and V is TRBV7-6; 7 bases map to TRBD1. With 5 bases clipped from V and 4 bases from J, the junction kept 10 bases outside the gene matches. Per germline, CDR1 SGHVS and CDR2 FNYEAQ. This CDR3 has 15 amino acids. As DNA, the CDR3 is TGTGCCAGCAGCGAAGGGACAGTTGGGGTAGAGACCCAGTACTTC. Protein sequence: CASSEGTVGVETQYF.

This clonotype was counted a few times. A single base separates this from a much larger clone, so it may be a read error. The chain has TRBV30 and TRBJ2-1; 9 bases line up with TRBD2. V gave up 2 bases and J gave up 7 bases; unmatched junction bases: 3. Germline V lookup: CDR1 GTSNPN, CDR2 SVGIG (reference sequence). CDR3 length equals 13 residues. Here the CDR3 DNA reads TGTGCCTGGAGTAGCGGGAGGAGAAATGAGCAGTTCTTC. Translating gives CAWSSGRRNEQFF.

This clonotype showed up many times. This sequence joins TRBV29-1 and TRBJ1-1; no firm D call. The CDR3 contains 13 residues. V lost 3 bases to trimming and J lost 1 base, with 9 bases between them. Germline V gene lookup returns CDR1 SQVTM and CDR2 ANQGSEA. The CDR3: CSVETDRNTEAFF. In DNA form, the CDR3 reads TGCAGCGTTGAGACCGACCGGAACACTGAAGCTTTCTTT.

This clonotype was detected once. A much larger clone lies a single base off, so this may be a read error. The genes are TRBV5-1 and TRBJ2-1, with 10 positions matching TRBD1. CDR1 is SGHRS and CDR2 is YFSETQ in the germline V gene. The CDR3 is 15 amino acids. V trimming: 4 bases; J trimming: 5 bases; junction bases outside the gene matches: 6. The CDR3 sequence: CASSLGQGTDNEQFF. The CDR3 bases are TGCGCCAGCAGCCTGGGACAGGGGACCGACAATGAGCAGTTCTTC.

The chain links TRBV12-3 or TRBV12-4 to TRBJ2-7; perhaps TRBD1 as D (5 bases). Deletions cut 6 bases from V and 1 base from J, with 16 bases between. The CDR3 runs 15 residues. The CDR3 loop reads CASSPQASTSYEQYF. For the CDR3, the DNA is TGTGCCAGCAGCCCACAGGCCAGTACTTCCTACGAGCAGTACTTC.

Regarding this clonotype: Being one base from a much bigger clone, this may be a read error. The chain uses TRBV13 and TRBJ2-1; 7 bases match TRBD1. The CDR3 spans 16 residues. Germline V gives CDR1 PRHDT, CDR2 FYEKMQ (reference sequence). Unmatched junction bases numbered 9, after V lost 5 bases and J lost 2 bases. CDR3 sequence: CASSTGEQDPYNEQFF. CDR3 in DNA: TGTGCCAGCAGCACAGGGGAGCAGGACCCCTACAATGAGCAGTTCTTC.

This clonotype was found a few times. This clone may be a read error of a much larger clone one base away. This chain uses TRBV20-1 with TRBJ2-7; maybe TRBD2 (6 bases). CDR3 length: 13 amino acids. Per germline, CDR1 DFQATT and CDR2 SNEGSKA (reference sequence). CDR3 DNA sequence: TGCAGTGCTAGTGGGCGGGGTTCCTGCGAGCAGTACTTC. Translating gives CSASGRGSCEQYF.

This clonotype was counted at least ten times. The chain combines TRBV29-1 with TRBJ1-4; no clear D. Between the trimmed V and J ends, which lost 5 bases and 7 bases, there was a span of 8 bases. The CDR3 runs 11 residues. Germline V CDR1 and CDR2: SQVTM, ANQGSEA. CDR3 protein: CSVIEVEKLFF. CDR3 in DNA: TGCAGCGTTATCGAAGTTGAAAAACTGTTTTTT.

A note on this clonotype: A much larger clone lies a single base off, so this may be a read error. The chain joins TRBV4-2 to TRBJ2-5, with no clear D. The CDR3 totals 15 residues. Germline CDR1 LGHNA, CDR2 YNFKEQ. CDR3 in DNA: TGTGCCGGCAGCCACGCTGGAAGGGTGGACGAGACCCAGTACTTC. It yields the protein CAGSHAGRVDETQYF.